The subject of this entry is one T cell receptor (beta chain). Its recognized antigen is unknown. No base quality values were provided; no much bigger clone lies one nucleotide off. The time point label of this sample denotes: week 3, after first cycle of checkpoint inhibitor. Blood samples were taken at two points: before treatment (T0) and at week 3 (W3), which came after the first cycle of checkpoint blockade. Except for a couple of patients with rapid clinical progression, response was assessed 12 weeks after the first infusion by RECIST 1.1; disease control meant complete response, partial response or stable disease. Any patient who had received prior systemic cancer treatment, was on concomitant immunosuppressant therapy or had synchronous other active malignancies was excluded. Both bulk PBMC and plasma cell-free DNA were sequenced for TCR beta so that circulating cells and T cell turnover could be tracked. Lymphoprep and SepMate tubes were used to isolate PBMC from blood, and red cell lysis was then performed. QIAamp DNA Blood Mini kits were used to extract DNA from PBMC and sorted T cell subsets.

CDR1 and CDR2 (KGHSH, LQKENI) derive from the germline V gene. Cut back by 2 bases and 2 bases, the V and J ends lie 16 bases apart. The CDR3 sequence holds 16 residues, the cysteine and phenylalanine included. CDR3 DNA only is kept here, 48 bases in frame from base 1. For every bulk PBMC sample, a fixed 350 ng of DNA was loaded. TCR beta CDR3 sequences were amplified from genomic DNA with the immunoSEQ TCRb Assay kit following manufacturer instructions. The KAPA Library Quantification Kit for Illumina platforms was used to quantify pooled libraries by qPCR. Sequencing of the pooled libraries was done on an Illumina NextSeq 500, with clustering at about 0.6-1.1 pM. Regarding the original processing steps: TCR data were analyzed using immunoSEQ ANALYZER and the R LymphoSeq package. A rearrangement efficiency score was calculated as productive divided by the sum of productive and non-productive CDR3 sequences. Within each patient, timepoints were compared pairwise for clonality, measured with the Gini coefficient, and for diversity, measured with the Renyi index at alpha=1. Clonal relatedness, based on an edit distance of 3, and repertoire similarity, based on the Bhattacharyya coefficient, were both computed in LymphoSeq. To classify response, a linear discriminant analysis based on week-3 changes in clonality and diversity was built using the R MASS and caret packages. In TCRdb, the immuneACCESS table is reduced to in-frame sequences with V and J assigned. These tables do not hold every clone; where another copy was compared, an unresolved V gene accounts for under half, and the others remain unexplained. For V, J and clone size, that table is used; D and trimming come from the DNA. The sample profile shows approximately 14,000 clones; roughly 90% of them were found once. The top ten hold approximately 5% of the sample.

This sample is part of a study of blood T cell dynamics during melanoma immunotherapy (TCRdb year 2020). For the study in its entirety: All patients had metastatic melanoma and were given first-line pembrolizumab or nivolumab plus ipilimumab as standard of care in the United Kingdom. To identify early correlates of response, the study profiled peripheral T cell receptor repertoires in patients with metastatic melanoma before and after one cycle of checkpoint inhibitor therapy. The training cohort consisted of consecutive patients, while an additional independent group of patients from the same centre was pooled to form an external validation set. What the study reported, not specific to this receptor: The study was unable to establish whether the T cell clones driving the repertoire changes were melanoma-specific or instead reflected general immune activation. The relatively small sample size was acknowledged as a potential limitation on generalization of the results. Unlike progressors, patients who went on to achieve disease control showed a bifurcated reorganization of the PBMC repertoire at W3, with either increased clonality or increased diversity.

The chain uses TRBV18 and TRBJ2-7; TRBD2 might be the D gene, on 6 matching bases. This sequence originates from a human donor with melanoma. The material sequenced was blood, taken from a patient treated with checkpoint blockade. CDR3 protein: CASSPKAGRRAYEQYF. DNA sequence: TGTGCCAGCTCACCAAAGGCCGGGCGGAGGGCCTACGAGCAGTACTTC.